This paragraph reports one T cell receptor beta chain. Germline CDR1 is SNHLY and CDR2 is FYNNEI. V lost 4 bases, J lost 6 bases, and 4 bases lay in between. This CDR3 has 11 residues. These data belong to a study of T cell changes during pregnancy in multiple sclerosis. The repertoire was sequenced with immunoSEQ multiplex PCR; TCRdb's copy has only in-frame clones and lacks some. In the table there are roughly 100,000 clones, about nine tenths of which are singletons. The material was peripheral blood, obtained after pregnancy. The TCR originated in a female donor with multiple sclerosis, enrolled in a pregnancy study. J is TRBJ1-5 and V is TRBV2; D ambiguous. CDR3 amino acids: CASSGGQPQHF. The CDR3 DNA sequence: TGTGCCAGCAGTGGAGGTCAGCCCCAGCATTTT.